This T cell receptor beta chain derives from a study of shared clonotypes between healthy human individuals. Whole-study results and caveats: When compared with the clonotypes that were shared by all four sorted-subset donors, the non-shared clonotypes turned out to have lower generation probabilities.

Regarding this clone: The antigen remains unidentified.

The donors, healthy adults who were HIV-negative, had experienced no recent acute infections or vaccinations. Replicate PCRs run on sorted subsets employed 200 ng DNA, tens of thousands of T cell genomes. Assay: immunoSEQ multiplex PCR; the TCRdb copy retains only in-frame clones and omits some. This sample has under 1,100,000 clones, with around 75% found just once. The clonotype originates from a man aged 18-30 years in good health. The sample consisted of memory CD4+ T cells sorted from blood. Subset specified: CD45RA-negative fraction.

The CDR3 DNA is TGTGCCAGTAGTATAGGTGGGACAGTCAATCAGCCCCAGCATTTT. It encodes CASSIGGTVNQPQHF. This chain connects TRBV19 to TRBJ1-5; 7 bases map to TRBD1. The junction had 3 bases not matched to a gene; V was cut back by 1 base and J by 3 bases. The CDR3 runs to 15 residues. Germline V gene sequence: CDR1 LNHDA, CDR2 SQIVND (reference sequence). Drawing the rest from reference TRBV19 and TRBJ1-5, the complete variable domain is DGGITQSPKYLFRKEGQNVTLSCEQNLNHDAMYWYRQDPGQGLRLIYYSQIVNDFQKGDIAEGYSVSREKKESFPLTVTSAQKNPTAFYLCASSIGGTVNQPQHFGDGTRLSIL.